Each of the 17 T cell receptor beta chains below was sequenced from the same sample in a study of synovial regulatory T cells in juvenile arthritis (dated by TCRdb to about 2015). The library was produced with the immunoSEQ multiplex PCR assay. TCRdb obtained this table from immuneACCESS and retained in-frame rearrangements with V and J assigned. These tables miss some clones; where compared with another copy, unresolved V genes account for less than half of the shortfall, and the remainder is unexplained. The sample table records more than 7,500 clones. The ten top clones hold around 0.65% of the sample. Material for sequencing was Treg cells from blood. Interpreted using the paper, the cell subset or site label stands for: remaining (HLA-DR-negative) circulating blood Treg cells. The receptor set was obtained from a donor aged 2-35 years with juvenile idiopathic arthritis.

This chain links TRBV5-1 with TRBJ2-7; there is no DNA to check the TCRdb D call of TRBD1. CDR1 SGHRS and CDR2 YFSETQ come from the germline V gene. The CDR3 sequence is 13 residues long. The DNA is unrecorded. CDR3 amino acids: CASRHREAYEQYF.

V is TRBV4-3 and J is TRBJ1-1. Looked up from germline, CDR1 is LGHNA and CDR2 is YSLEER. The CDR3 length is 14 residues. The entry carries no DNA sequence. This CDR3 reads CASSQGTGTDEAFF.

By frequency, this clone is medium-sized. The chain couples TRBV5-6 to TRBJ1-1. The CDR3 runs 13 residues. Only the protein is on record. The V gene's germline CDR1 is SGHDT and CDR2 YYEEEE. Here the CDR3 reads CATQDLMNTEAFF. Variable domain in full (rest from reference TRBV5-6 and TRBJ1-1): DAGVTQSPTHLIKTRGQQVTLRCSPKSGHDTVSWYQQALGQGPQFIFQYYEEEERQRGNFPDRFSGHQFPNYSSELNVNALLLGDSALYLCATQDLMNTEAFFGQGTRLTVV.

The V and J genes are TRBV6-1 and TRBJ2-3. This CDR3 has 11 residues. No DNA appears here. Germline V gene lookup returns CDR1 MNHNS and CDR2 SASEGT. The chain's CDR3 is CASNKRDTQYF.

The V call is TRBV27, the J call TRBJ1-4. The CDR3 has 13 amino acids. No DNA sequence is on record. Germline CDR1 and CDR2: MNHEY and SMNVEV (reference sequence). The CDR3 is CASSLSTPKKLFF.

The V and J genes are TRBV21-1 and TRBJ2-4; TCRdb outputs TRBD1, but without DNA this stays unchecked. TRBV21-1 is a listed pseudogene. The CDR3 extends over 17 amino acids. No DNA has been recorded. CDR3: CASSTQQGGTAKNIQYF.

The chain uses TRBV19 and TRBJ2-7; TCRdb's D call of TRBD1 is untestable without DNA. Germline V gene data show CDR1 as LNHDA and CDR2 as SQIVND (reference sequence). The CDR3 loop spans 12 amino acids. No DNA accompanies this entry. The CDR3 protein is CASSARGGEQYF.

The chain couples TRBV7-9 to TRBJ1-1. There are 13 residues in the CDR3. Only the protein sequence is given. Germline values: CDR1 SEHNR, CDR2 FQNEAQ (reference sequence). The CDR3 loop reads CASSHPGNTEAFF.

The V call is TRBV4-3, the J call TRBJ2-5; as DNA is missing, the TRBD2 call by TCRdb cannot be tested. The CDR3 is 15 residues long. No DNA is recorded. Germline-derived CDR1 and CDR2 are LGHNA and YSLEER. CDR3: CASSQDFPGVETQYF.

V usage is TRBV4-3 and J usage is TRBJ2-7; TCRdb indicates TRBD2, and absent DNA this call remains unverified. Germline V gene data show CDR1 as LGHNA and CDR2 as YSLEER. The length of the CDR3 is 16 residues. DNA is not on record. The CDR3 spells CASSPTLAGGPNEQYF.

The rearrangement uses TRBV5-1 and TRBJ2-3. The V gene's germline CDR1 is SGHRS and CDR2 YFSETQ. The length of the CDR3 is 11 residues. Only the protein is available. The CDR3 is CASSLWGTQYF.

The J gene is TRBJ2-7, the V gene TRBV5-4; the TCRdb D gene call, TRBD2, has no DNA to confirm it. The CDR3 is 13 residues long. The coding DNA is unavailable. Germline CDR1 reads SGHNT; CDR2 reads YYREEE (reference sequence). CDR3 region: CASSLMGGGEQYF.

V gene TRBV5-4 combines with J gene TRBJ1-1; TCRdb returns TRBD1, unconfirmable since there is no DNA. Germline V gives CDR1 SGHNT, CDR2 YYREEE (reference sequence). This CDR3 has 15 amino acids. The nucleotide record is missing. The CDR3: CASSLARGVNTEAFF. The full variable domain, rest sourced from reference TRBV5-4 and TRBJ1-1, is ETGVTQSPTHLIKTRGQQVTLRCSSQSGHNTVSWYQQALGQGPQFIFQYYREEENGRGNFPPRFSGLQFPNYSSELNVNALELDDSALYLCASSLARGVNTEAFFGQGTRLTVV.

The chain uses TRBV2 and TRBJ1-1. This CDR3 comprises 13 residues. A DNA sequence was not provided. Germline values: CDR1 SNHLY, CDR2 FYNNEI. The CDR3 sequence is CASPPGRSTEAFF.

The rearrangement uses TRBV7-7 and TRBJ1-1; TCRdb proposes TRBD1, but this gene call is untestable without DNA. From germline, CDR1 is SSHAT and CDR2 FNYEAQ (reference sequence). CDR3 length: 14 residues. DNA was not recorded. CDR3 amino acids: CASSLMGKNTEAFF. The full variable domain, with the rest looked up from reference TRBV7-7 and TRBJ1-1, is GAGVSQSPRYKVTKRGQDVTLRCDPISSHATLYWYQQALGQGPEFLTYFNYEAQPDKSGLPSDRFSAERPEGSISTLTIQRTEQRDSAMYRCASSLMGKNTEAFFGQGTRLTVV.

The chain has TRBV14 and TRBJ1-6. CDR3 length: 17 amino acids. DNA is not on record. Germline CDR1 is SGHDN and CDR2 is FVKESK. The CDR3 loop is CASSQEYRFSYNSPLHF.

V usage is TRBV6-1 and J usage is TRBJ1-2; the D call of TRBD1 rests on TCRdb alone, since no DNA is present to check it. The CDR3 loop spans 14 amino acids. No DNA was logged. From germline, CDR1 is MNHNS and CDR2 SASEGT. The CDR3 protein is CASSDRRTEYGYTF.